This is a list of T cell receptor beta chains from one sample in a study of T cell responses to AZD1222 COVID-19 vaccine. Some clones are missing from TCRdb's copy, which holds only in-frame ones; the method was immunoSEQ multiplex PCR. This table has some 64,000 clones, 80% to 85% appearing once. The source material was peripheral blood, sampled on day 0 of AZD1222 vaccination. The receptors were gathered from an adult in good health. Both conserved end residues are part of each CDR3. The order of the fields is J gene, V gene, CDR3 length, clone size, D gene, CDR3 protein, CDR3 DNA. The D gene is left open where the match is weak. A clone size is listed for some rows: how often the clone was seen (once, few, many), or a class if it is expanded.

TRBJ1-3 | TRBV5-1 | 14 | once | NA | CASSFTGSGNTIYF | TGCGCCAGCAGCTTCACCGGCTCTGGAAACACCATATATTTT
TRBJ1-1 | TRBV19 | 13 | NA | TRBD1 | CASKGTGVVEAFF | TGTGCCAGTAAGGGGACAGGGGTGGTTGAAGCTTTCTTT
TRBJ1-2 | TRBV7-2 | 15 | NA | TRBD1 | CASSPGTGYNYGYTF | TGTGCCAGCAGCCCCGGGACAGGCTATAACTATGGCTACACCTTC
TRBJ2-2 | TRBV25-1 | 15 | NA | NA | CASSEGYGDTGELFF | TGTGCCAGCAGTGAAGGGTACGGCGACACCGGGGAGCTGTTTTTT
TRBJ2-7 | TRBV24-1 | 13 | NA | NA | CATRQPSSYEQYF | TGTGCCACCAGGCAGCCGAGCTCCTACGAGCAGTACTTC
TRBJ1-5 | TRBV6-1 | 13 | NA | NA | CASSEFINQPQHF | TGTGCCAGCAGTGAGTTTATAAATCAGCCCCAGCATTTT
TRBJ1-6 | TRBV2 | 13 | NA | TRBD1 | CASSGDSNSPLHF | TGTGCCAGCAGTGGGGACAGTAATTCACCCCTCCACTTT
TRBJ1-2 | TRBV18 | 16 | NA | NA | CASSPRGLGASDGYTF | TGTGCCAGCTCACCAAGGGGCTTGGGGGCCAGCGATGGCTACACCTTC
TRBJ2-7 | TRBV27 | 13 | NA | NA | CASSTYNQAEQYF | TGTGCCAGCAGTACATATAACCAGGCCGAGCAGTACTTC
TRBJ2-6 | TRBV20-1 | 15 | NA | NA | CSASSRNSGANVLTF | TGCAGTGCTAGTAGTCGTAACTCTGGGGCCAACGTCCTGACTTTC
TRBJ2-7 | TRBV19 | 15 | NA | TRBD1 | CASSAGTGALYEQYF | TGTGCCAGTAGCGCCGGGACAGGGGCTCTCTACGAGCAGTACTTC
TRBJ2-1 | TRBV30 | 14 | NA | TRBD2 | CAWRVRGNYNEQFF | TGTGCCTGGAGAGTGCGGGGGAACTACAATGAGCAGTTCTTC
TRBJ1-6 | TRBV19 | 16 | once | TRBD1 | CASSTTRDRARSPLHF | TGTGCCAGTAGTACGACTCGGGACAGGGCTCGGTCACCCCTCCACTTT
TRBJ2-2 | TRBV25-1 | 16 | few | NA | CASSEPGRTNTGELFF | TGTGCCAGCAGTGAGCCCGGGCGGACGAACACCGGGGAGCTGTTTTTT
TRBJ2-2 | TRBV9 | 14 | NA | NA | CASRPDLGVGELFF | TGTGCCAGCAGACCAGATCTGGGAGTCGGGGAGCTGTTTTTT
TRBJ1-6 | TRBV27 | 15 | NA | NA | CASSYLGVGDSPLHF | TGTGCCAGCAGTTACCTTGGGGTGGGGGATTCACCCCTCCACTTT
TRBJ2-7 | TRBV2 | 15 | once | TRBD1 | CASIPGQGSSYEQYF | TGTGCCAGCATCCCGGGACAGGGGTCCTCCTACGAGCAGTACTTC
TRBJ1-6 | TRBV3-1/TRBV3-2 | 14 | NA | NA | CASINSARGSPLHF | TGTGCCAGCATCAATTCAGCCCGGGGTTCACCCCTCCACTTT
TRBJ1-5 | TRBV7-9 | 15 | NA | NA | CASSLGGLGNQPQHF | TGTGCCAGCAGCCTCGGAGGGTTGGGGAATCAGCCCCAGCATTTT
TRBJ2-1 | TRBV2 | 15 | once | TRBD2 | CASSISGGHDNEQFF | TGTGCCAGCAGTATAAGCGGGGGTCATGACAATGAGCAGTTCTTC
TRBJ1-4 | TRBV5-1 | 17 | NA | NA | CASSLAPPGQPNEKLFF | TGCGCCAGCAGCTTGGCACCCCCGGGACAACCTAATGAAAAACTGTTTTTT
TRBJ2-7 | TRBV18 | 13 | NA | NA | CASSPGLSYEQYF | TGTGCCAGCTCACCGGGGCTCTCCTACGAGCAGTACTTC
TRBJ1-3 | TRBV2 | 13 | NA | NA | CASSAYGRNTIYF | TGTGCCAGCAGTGCCTACGGCAGAAACACCATATATTTT
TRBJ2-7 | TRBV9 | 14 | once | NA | CASSPGGSSYEQYF | TGTGCCAGCAGCCCCGGAGGCAGCTCCTACGAGCAGTACTTC